This T cell receptor beta chain was recovered during a study of blood T cell repertoires in COVID-19 (dated by TCRdb to the early 2020s). At the level of the whole study: Samples covering the acute and convalescent phases of COVID-19 were provided by collaborators in the United States, Italy and Spain. Deeply sampled blood TCRbeta repertoires from subjects exposed to, actively infected with, or recovered from COVID-19 were included in the dataset. Sample metadata almost always included a de-identified subject ID, COVID-19 status, age in years and sex. The material from the prospective study consisted of cDNA or gDNA derived from T cells, B-cell-depleted T cells, or PBMCs. The samples were drawn from two sources: the first 160 participants of the ongoing ImmuneRACE study, and about 1,300 subjects contributed by 6 global collaborators. Where available, HLA class I and class II types were taken from metadata supplied by the sample provider and were not determined by assay-based typing. The repertoires were released in a freely available public database intended as a resource for research on the immune response to SARS-CoV-2.

V drops 8 bases and J drops 4 bases, leaving 11 bases in between. Counted from cysteine to phenylalanine, this CDR3 has 12 amino acids. Only the CDR3 DNA is retained, 36 bases long and in frame from the first base. The germline V gene gives CDR1 as MNHEY and CDR2 as SVGAGI. Enrolling through a virtual design, the prospective study's participants ranged in age from roughly 18 to 89 years and lived across 20 to 25 United States geographic areas. Cohort assignment in the prospective study relied on participant-reported clinical history from a screening survey and a study questionnaire. For ImmuneRACE Cohort 3, a participant was defined as recovered based on two consecutive negative NP/OP PCR tests, clearance by a healthcare professional, or resolution of symptoms. Mobile phlebotomists in the prospective study collected whole blood, serum and a nasopharyngeal or oropharyngeal swab from every participant. Prospective study participants could optionally give additional blood draws and questionnaires over a roughly two-month period. Before DNA extraction, prospective study blood samples were shipped either frozen or at room temperature.

TCRbeta CDR3 regions were amplified from genomic DNA by means of the immunoSEQ Assay, a bias-controlled multiplex PCR. In the authors' own workflow: Within the assay, amplification of reference gene primers was used to estimate how many nucleated cells each sample contained. To quantify the absolute abundance of each unique TCRbeta CDR3 rearrangement, sequence reads were collapsed and filtered. For each sample, productive Simpson clonality was calculated as the square root of Simpson's diversity index over productive rearrangements. TCRdb re-hosts the immuneACCESS table, in-frame sequences only. Its copies lack some clones; in the studies checked, an unresolved V gene accounts for under half of them, and the cause for the rest is not known. The V and J calls and clone size are taken from that table; D and trimming were inferred from the DNA. In all, the sample holds some 430,000 clones, and 90% of those were seen once. The ten most abundant clones make up around 0.6% of the sample.

Details on this clone: Its antigen has not been determined. Base qualities are not recorded, but no much larger clone differs from it by a single base.

The research as a whole found: The quantity of clinical and demographic metadata differed by source and by participant and was supplied without curation.

The rearrangement joined TRBV6-5 to TRBJ1-2; possibly the D gene is TRBD1, per 5 matching bases. The receptor was isolated from a man between 18 and 35 years old who had recovered from COVID-19. Specimen: PBMCs or T cells enriched from blood (not recorded which). The CDR3 sequence is CASVVGPYGYTF. Here is the DNA: TGTGCCAGCGTTGTGGGGCCCTATGGCTACACCTTC.